One and the same sample provided the 27 T cell receptor beta chains below, sequenced in a study of shared clonotypes between healthy human individuals. The assay was immunoSEQ multiplex PCR, and TCRdb's table has in-frame clones only and misses some. The sample holds approximately 2,300,000 clones; 85% to 95% are singletons and the top ten take around 0.38%. What was sequenced was naive CD4+ T cells from PBMCs. Subset of the sample: CD45RA+ positively selected. Receptor source: a man between 18 and 29 years old in good health. Some clones in this sample may be carry-over from other donors' samples.

The chain employs TRBV7-2 and TRBJ2-7; 7 bases are shared with TRBD2. Looked up from germline, CDR1 is SGHTA and CDR2 is FQGNSA. V trimming: 2 bases; J trimming: 2 bases; junction bases outside the gene matches: 12. This CDR3 is 17 amino acids long. The CDR3 nucleotides read TGTGCCAGCAGCTTATCCGGGGGAGGGCCTCAAGCCTACGAGCAGTACTTC. This gives the protein CASSLSGGGPQAYEQYF.

The chain uses TRBV6-5 and TRBJ2-3, with D perhaps TRBD2 (6 bases). Trimming pared 5 bases from V and 12 bases from J, leaving 15 bases between. Germline CDR1 MNHEY, CDR2 SVGAGI. The CDR3 extends over 12 amino acids. CDR3 sequence: CASSPRLGPQYF. CDR3 DNA: TGTGCCAGCAGTCCACGACTAGGCCCCCAGTATTTT.

J is TRBJ1-1 and V is TRBV4-2, with D perhaps TRBD1 (6 bases). The CDR3 sequence is 15 residues long. Germline V lookup: CDR1 LGHNA, CDR2 YNFKEQ. V was pared by 4 bases and J by 4 bases, with 16 bases between. The CDR3 nucleotides are TGTGCCAGCAGCCGCCGGACAGCGAAGAGCACTGAAGCTTTCTTT. The encoded protein is CASSRRTAKSTEAFF.

The chain employs TRBV19 and TRBJ1-1; 10 positions agree with TRBD1. The CDR3 spans 19 residues. The germline CDR1 and CDR2 sequences are LNHDA and SQIVND (reference sequence). The trim removed 7 bases at V and 4 bases at J, leaving 21 bases unmatched. CDR3 sequence reads: CASTPHGGTGDLLGTEAFF. The CDR3 region has the DNA TGTGCCAGTACCCCGCATGGGGGGACAGGGGATCTACTCGGCACTGAAGCTTTCTTT.

The chain carries TRBV7-9 and TRBJ2-3; D gene unclear. CDR1 is SEHNR, CDR2 FQNEAQ, per germline (reference sequence). The length of the CDR3 is 14 residues. With 8 bases removed from V and 4 bases from J, the gap between germline ends came to 16 bases. The CDR3 loop reads CASARRYRADTQYF. CDR3 sequence (DNA): TGTGCCAGCGCGAGGCGGTATCGGGCAGATACGCAGTATTTT.

This chain joins TRBV5-1 and TRBJ2-3; D is possibly TRBD1 (6 bases). V lost 0 bases and J lost 0, with 17 bases in between. The CDR3 runs 18 residues. The germline V gene has CDR1 SGHRS and CDR2 YFSETQ. CDR3 sequence: CASSLGGTGFPSTDTQYF. CDR3 nucleotides: TGCGCCAGCAGCTTGGGCGGCACAGGGTTTCCTAGCACAGATACGCAGTATTTT.

CDR3 amino acids: CASSPLAINTGELFF. In DNA form, the CDR3 reads TGCGCCAGCAGCCCGCTAGCCATCAACACCGGGGAGCTGTTTTTT. The gene calls are TRBV5-1 and TRBJ2-2; TRBD2 is a possible D gene (5 bases). This CDR3 comprises 15 residues. Trimming took 4 bases from V and 2 from J, leaving 12 bases between them. From germline, CDR1 is SGHRS and CDR2 YFSETQ. The variable domain in full, completed from reference TRBV5-1 and TRBJ2-2, reads KAGVTQTPRYLIKTRGQQVTLSCSPISGHRSVSWYQQTPGQGLQFLFEYFSETQRNKGNFPGRFSGRQFSNSRSEMNVSTLELGDSALYLCASSPLAINTGELFFGEGSRLTVL.

This clone was found a few times. The V call is TRBV10-3, the J call TRBJ1-1; 7 bases align to TRBD1. V was clipped by 6 bases and J by 0 bases; unmatched bases: 4. The CDR3 contains 14 residues. CDR1 and CDR2 from the germline V gene are ENHRY and SYGVKD. The CDR3 DNA reads TGTGCCATCAGCCAGGGACAGATGAACACTGAAGCTTTCTTT. This translates into CAISQGQMNTEAFF.

The chain has TRBV9 and TRBJ2-3; no clear D. CDR3 length: 22 residues. V lost 4 bases and J 0 bases, leaving 33 bases between the germline ends. Germline-derived CDR1 and CDR2 are SGDLS and YYNGEE. The CDR3 sequence: CASSPFFQRPRPNITSTDTQYF. DNA for the CDR3: TGTGCCAGCAGCCCCTTTTTTCAGCGCCCTCGACCAAACATTACTAGCACAGATACGCAGTATTTT.

This chain connects TRBV7-7 to TRBJ2-7; 10 bases fit TRBD1. The CDR3 spans 14 residues. V lost 5 bases to trimming and J lost 4 bases; unmatched junction nucleotides: 5. CDR1 and CDR2 (germline): SSHAT, FNYEAQ (reference sequence). CDR3 coding DNA: TGTGCCAGCAGCCGGGGGACAGGGGTGTACGAGCAGTACTTC. This translates into CASSRGTGVYEQYF.

This clone showed up just a few times. The sample carries other DNA sequences with the same CDR3. The rearrangement links TRBV18 to TRBJ1-1; unclear D gene. V lost 3 bases and J 5 bases, leaving 10 bases between the germline ends. Germline V gene lookup returns CDR1 KGHSH and CDR2 LQKENI. CDR3 size: 13 residues. CDR3 protein: CASSPLVGTEAFF. The DNA of the CDR3 is TGTGCCAGCTCACCCTTGGTGGGGACTGAAGCTTTCTTT.

V is TRBV28 and J is TRBJ1-2; possibly TRBD1 for D (5 bases). Germline V gene data show CDR1 as MDHEN and CDR2 as SYDVKM. The CDR3 covers 15 residues. Trimming removed 2 bases at V and 8 bases at J, with 18 bases between. Here the CDR3 DNA reads TGTGCCAGCAGTTTACCGCCAGAGGGGATGCTCGGCTACACCTTC. Translating it yields CASSLPPEGMLGYTF.

This clone was counted a few times. The same CDR3 arises from other DNA sequences in this sample as well. The chain employs TRBV2 and TRBJ2-5; D call uncertain. The CDR3 totals 11 residues. Germline lookup yields CDR1 SNHLY and CDR2 FYNNEI. Trimming took 5 bases from V and 0 from J, leaving 1 base between them. The CDR3 sequence is CASSYQETQYF. CDR3 DNA sequence: TGTGCCAGCAGTTACCAAGAGACCCAGTACTTC. Full variable domain (missing parts from reference TRBV2 and TRBJ2-5): EPEVTQTPSHQVTQMGQEVILRCVPISNHLYFYWYRQILGQKVEFLVSFYNNEISEKSEIFDDQFSVERPDGSNFTLKIRSTKLEDSAMYFCASSYQETQYFGPGTRLLVL.

The V call is TRBV11-3, the J call TRBJ2-2; TRBD1 aligns across 8 bases. V shed 4 bases and J 6 bases; nucleotides not matched to a gene: 7. The CDR3 contains 15 residues. CDR1 SGHNT and CDR2 YENEEA come from the germline V gene. In DNA form, the CDR3 reads TGTGCCAGCAGCTATAGGACAGGGAGTGCCGGGGAGCTGTTTTTT. Residues: CASSYRTGSAGELFF.

This sequence joins TRBV6-1 and TRBJ1-6, with D possibly matching TRBD1 (5 bases). From germline, CDR1 is MNHNS and CDR2 SASEGT. V was shortened by 4 bases and J by 7 bases, with 14 bases between the two germline ends. This CDR3 is built from 15 residues. The CDR3 sequence is CASSAGSLGNSPLHF. CDR3 bases: TGTGCCAGCAGTGCAGGGTCCCTAGGGAATTCACCCCTCCACTTT.

This clone was recorded a few times. V gene TRBV18 combines with J gene TRBJ1-1, with D uncertain. The V end lost 2 bases, the J end lost 7 bases, and 8 bases lay between the germline ends. The CDR3 sequence is 12 residues long. Germline V gene sequence: CDR1 KGHSH, CDR2 LQKENI. The CDR3 protein is CASSPDLGEAFF. CDR3 DNA: TGTGCCAGCTCACCAGATCTGGGTGAAGCTTTCTTT.

As for this clone: A far larger clone is only one base removed, so a read error is likely. This chain uses TRBV2 with TRBJ2-5; TRBD1 matches at 11 bases. The ends lost 6 bases at V and 4 bases at J; junction bases unmatched: 4. CDR1 and CDR2 from the germline V gene are SNHLY and FYNNEI. The CDR3 length is 14 residues. CDR3 loop: CASSPDRGRETQYF. In nucleotides, the CDR3 is TGTGCCAGCAGCCCGGACAGGGGGCGAGAGACCCAGTACTTC.

The chain couples TRBV5-4 to TRBJ2-7; weak D call: TRBD1 (6 bases). The CDR3 loop spans 14 amino acids. V was pared by 5 bases and J by 0 bases, with 12 bases between. Germline CDR1 and CDR2: SGHNT and YYREEE (reference sequence). The CDR3 coding sequence is TGTGCCAGCAGTAGAAAGGACAGCTCCTACGAGCAGTACTTC. Translating gives CASSRKDSSYEQYF.

The CDR3 region is CASTAAGRGTGELFF. The CDR3 DNA sequence: TGTGCCAGTACCGCTGCCGGCCGGGGAACCGGGGAGCTGTTTTTT. This chain joins TRBV19 and TRBJ2-2, with a weak D call TRBD2 (5 bases). V was cut by 7 bases and J by 5 bases, with 17 bases left in between. Germline loops: CDR1 LNHDA, CDR2 SQIVND (reference sequence). The CDR3 runs to 15 residues.

CDR3 region: CASSLTKASGNQPQHF. The CDR3 bases are TGTGCCAGCAGCCTTACCAAGGCAAGTGGCAATCAGCCCCAGCATTTT. This chain joins TRBV28 and TRBJ1-5; D is undetermined. Between the trimmed V and J ends, which lost 6 bases and 2 bases, there was a span of 17 bases. Germline assignment: CDR1 MDHEN and CDR2 SYDVKM. The CDR3 extends over 16 amino acids.

CDR3 bases: TGTGCCAGCTCACCAAGTCGCGTCGAGGGCGAGCAGTACTTC. It translates to CASSPSRVEGEQYF. V gene TRBV18 combines with J gene TRBJ2-7; weak D call: TRBD2 (5 bases). The germline CDR1 and CDR2 sequences are KGHSH and LQKENI. Trimming took 2 bases from V and 6 from J, leaving 14 bases between them. This CDR3 has 14 residues.

This clone has a single count. The J gene is TRBJ2-7, the V gene TRBV6-5; 10 positions agree with TRBD2. Germline CDR1 reads MNHEY; CDR2 reads SVGAGI. There are 14 residues in the CDR3. V dropped 6 bases and J dropped 2; count of bases not matched to a gene: 4. CDR3 DNA sequence: TGTGCCAGCAGCAGACTAGCGGGTCCCTACGAGCAGTACTTC. Encoded protein: CASSRLAGPYEQYF.

The rearrangement joins TRBV28 to TRBJ2-6, with a tentative D call TRBD1 (6 bases). This CDR3 region has 18 residues. Trimming shortened V by 7 bases and J by 0 bases, and 19 bases separated the two germline ends. Germline V gene sequence: CDR1 MDHEN, CDR2 SYDVKM. The CDR3 sequence is CASNGRQGGNSGANVLTF. The CDR3, as DNA: TGTGCCAGCAACGGCCGGCAAGGGGGAAACTCTGGGGCCAACGTCCTGACTTTC.

In its sample, this clone was seen once. The chain carries TRBV4-2 and TRBJ2-2, with 9 bases lining up with TRBD2. V shed 0 bases and J 6 bases; nucleotides not matched to a gene: 8. This CDR3 has 17 residues. In germline, CDR1 is LGHNA, CDR2 YNFKEQ. The CDR3: CASSQDRASGDPGELFF. In nucleotides, the CDR3 is TGTGCCAGCAGCCAAGATCGGGCTAGCGGGGATCCCGGGGAGCTGTTTTTT.

The chain links TRBV12-5 to TRBJ2-1, with TRBD2 as a possible D gene (5 bases). CDR3 length: 13 amino acids. CDR1 is LGHNT and CDR2 is FRNRAP in the germline V gene. The V end was cut by 2 bases, the J end by 10 bases, with 12 bases between. The CDR3 spells CASGLTGNREQFF. CDR3 in DNA: TGTGCTAGTGGTTTGACCGGGAATCGGGAGCAGTTCTTC.

V and J are TRBV7-3 and TRBJ2-2; 16 nucleotides align to TRBD2. The CDR3 runs 17 residues. V was pared by 6 bases and J by 7 bases, with 8 bases of the junction left unmatched. CDR1 is SGHTA, CDR2 FQGTGA, per germline. The CDR3 protein is CASRTGTSGRAGGELFF. The CDR3 DNA reads as TGTGCCAGCAGGACCGGGACTAGCGGGAGGGCCGGCGGGGAGCTGTTTTTT.

The chain couples TRBV7-3 to TRBJ2-1; D remains unclear. Germline CDR1 SGHTA, CDR2 FQGTGA. Trimming stripped 3 bases from V and 4 bases from J, with 10 bases between. There are 14 residues in the CDR3. The CDR3 nucleotides are TGTGCCAGCAGCTTCAGACCGAGATACAATGAGCAGTTCTTC. This translates into CASSFRPRYNEQFF.